This TCR beta chain originates from a study of cytomegalovirus exposure and HLA in healthy donors (dated by TCRdb to 2015 to 2018). Notes on the research overall: An earlier analysis of approximately 590 of the donors reported about 290 Gb of sequence data and 117 million unique TCR beta sequences from roughly 200 million T cells. An early release covering some 640 HLA-typed donors comprised approximately 290 gigabases of sequencing data and about 90 million unique TCR sequences. Of the roughly 400 genotyped donors, roughly 80% were placed in the genetic ancestry cluster associated with self-reported Caucasian donors. The aim of the study was to test whether cataloging public T cell receptors could identify signatures of past pathogen exposure. The study used immunosequencing to profile the T cell repertoires of 666 subjects and linked those repertoires to cytomegalovirus serostatus. A separate validation cohort of about 110 different subjects was used in addition to the approximately 670-subject first cohort. To predict cytomegalovirus infection status, the study brought together high-throughput TCR immunosequencing, statistical association of individual TCRs with disease status, and machine learning. In a later analysis, previously published TCR beta repertoires from hundreds of donors were re-analyzed and high-resolution HLA genotyping was added so that TCR occurrence patterns could be studied. Rather than using new phenotypic data, the later analysis identified candidate immune exposures from TCR beta sequences and from how often those sequences occurred across donors. An earlier analysis of some 500 of the donors used high-throughput TCR beta sequencing to judge whether each TCR beta V gene segment behaved as functional or pseudogenic. Alongside the repertoire data, information on donor age, sex, ethnicity and CMV serostatus was compiled. Genome-wide SNP genotypes for about three fifths of the roughly 670 donors were used in a later genetic analysis, which treated that subset as a discovery cohort. All discovery cohort repertoires had been generated using a single sequencing platform. HLA typing covered class I and class II loci at four-digit resolution. The number of donors typed differed by locus, with about 629-630 for A, B, C, DRB1 and DQB1, about 500 for DQA1, some 570 for DPA1, and about 450 for DPB1. A handful of DR-DQ haplotypes were handled as single units for association and clustering because linkage in the cohort was strong. Across approximately 420 genotyped donors of the cohort, an average of roughly 200,000 unique TCR beta nucleotide sequences per donor were sequenced, and roughly a sixth of those sequences were non-productive. The study at large found these results: Compared with equally common non-associated chains, HLA-associated TCR beta chains in a later analysis were more clonally expanded and had lower generation probabilities. According to a later genetic analysis, donors in an Asian-associated ancestry cluster had fewer N-insertions in productive TCRs than the approximately 690-donor mean. For the cohort, immune exposure information was limited to CMV serostatus. It was suggested by the authors that the approach could potentially be generalized to other disease states and immunological phenotypes. A further reported finding was that TCR beta sequences accurately predicted the HLA-A and HLA-B alleles for most subjects in the first cohort. HLA typing was unavailable for some donors at each locus, so association tests used only the typed subset. Only TCR beta chains were sequenced in this cohort, and the absence of alpha or paired-chain data limited detectable features. In vitro tests confirmed that a few of the cytomegalovirus-associated TCR beta chains recognize cytomegalovirus antigens. V-gene and J-gene trimming of TCR beta chains was associated with a missense DCLRE1C variant in a later genetic analysis, and the association was replicated in an independent cohort. Cytomegalovirus status was reported to be diagnosed by the classifier with high specificity and sensitivity in both the original and validation cohorts. A later analysis reported that several top co-occurrence clusters appeared linked to parvovirus B19, influenza, CMV and Epstein-Barr virus. A cluster of highly shared sequence variants was judged likely to represent a technical artifact of the sequencing pipeline. When HLA alleles, especially DR and DQ, strongly co-occurred, attributing TCR associations to individual alleles was difficult. Specific HLA alleles were associated with roughly 16,000 TCR beta sequences at a false discovery rate of 0.05 in a later analysis. Presence/absence analyses assumed roughly uniform sequencing depth across donors, an assumption that may not hold. Most CMV-associated TCR beta chains appeared to be HLA-restricted in a later analysis, and the HLA associations seemed to be driven largely by CMV exposure. Most TCR sequences were observed very rarely across donors, whereas some public TCRs were present in many individuals. The earlier analysis of a few hundred of the donors excluded 15 to 20 rarely observed V segments, including chromosome 9 orphons, because counts were too low. Linkage disequilibrium might explain the correlated functional status among segregating V segments, but an unknown experimental factor could not be ruled out. In a later analysis, TCR association rates were found to vary across HLA loci, with the most associated TCRs seen for DRB1 alleles and the fewest for HLA-C alleles. In an earlier analysis of fewer than 750 of the donors, most TCR beta V segments were observed in productive rearrangements about 87% or about 30% of the time, broadly matching IMGT annotations. In the study, approximately 160 TCR beta chains were listed as associated with cytomegalovirus.

Comments on this clone: This clone's antigen is unknown.

The cohort consisted of 670 or so healthy bone marrow donors. At the time of sampling, all cohort members were nominally healthy, though unrecorded immune exposures were likely present. The donor was CMV seronegative and belonged to the group of over 300 seronegative cohort members. Every donor gave a peripheral blood sample, and the peripheral blood mononuclear cells from that sample were used for TCR beta sequencing. The Qiagen DNeasy Blood Extraction Kit was used to extract genomic DNA from the blood cell samples. Receptors were amplified or captured by the immunoSEQ multiplex PCR assay. A mixture of 60 forward primers for TCR Vbeta segments and 13 reverse primers for TCR Jbeta segments was used in the multiplex PCR. A multiplex PCR assay on genomic DNA amplified the CDR3 region of rearranged TCR beta genes. Amplified TCR beta libraries were sequenced as 87-base-pair reads on the Illumina HiSeq System. In the paper's pipeline: A later analysis counted approximately 84 million unique TCR beta chains across the 600 to 850 repertoires, and 9.5 million to 11 million of these chains were shared by at least two donors. Raw reads were error-corrected and collapsed into unique sequences with a nearest-neighbor algorithm that merged closely related sequences to remove PCR and sequencing errors. CDR3 sequences were aligned to IMGT reference sequences to assign V, D and J gene segments. For a sequence to be retained, a match of at least six nucleotides was required to both a V gene segment and a J gene segment. Rearrangements were classified as productive when the CDR3 lacked stop codons and remained in frame with V and J, and all other rearrangements were classified as non-productive. Following IMGT convention, CDR3 was defined as the stretch from the second conserved V-encoded cysteine up to the conserved J-encoded phenylalanine. Sequences without an unambiguous match to a single V gene segment were excluded from the earlier analysis of about 640 of the donors. An earlier analysis of just under 600 of the donors called V segments functional above 56.7% productive rearrangements and segregating when the between-donor standard deviation exceeded 5%. To diagnose cytomegalovirus status from the catalog of TCR beta chain sequences, a statistical classification framework was built. A later analysis assigned V and J genes by comparing TCR nucleotide sequences with IMGT/GENE-DB human TR gene sequences. The TCRdist pipeline was used in a later analysis to assign CDR3 sequences and most-parsimonious VDJ recombination scenarios. A later analysis defined each TCR beta chain by its CDR3 amino acid sequence plus V-gene family, and excluded reads lacking a unique V-gene family. To address suspected cross-contamination and a sequencing artifact, a later analysis removed a few hundred highly shared, low-generation-probability nucleotide sequences. In a later analysis, a clonal expansion index for each public chain was calculated from normalized within-repertoire ranks of inferred template counts. Generation probabilities in a later analysis came from a VDJ recombination model fitted to out-of-frame rearrangements, and those results were checked against IGoR. Hypergeometric tests were used in a later analysis to score TCR-TCR, TCR-HLA and TCR-CMV co-occurrence, with a repertoire-size bias correction applied to the TCR pairs. False discovery rates were estimated in a later analysis by permuting HLA or CMV assignments 20 times. In a later analysis, co-occurring TCRs were grouped using DBSCAN, with TCRdist sequence similarity added in when clustering inside HLA-allele-positive subsets. For co-occurrence clustering, repertoires with fewer than 30,000 or more than 120,000 public chains were excluded, along with 4 to 6 repertoires with anomalous nucleotide sharing. TCRdb provides this immuneACCESS table in a form limited to in-frame rearrangements. Some clones are lacking; in checked studies, under half of them reflect an unresolved V gene, and why the rest are absent is not known. The V and J calls and clone size come from that table; D and trimming were worked out from the DNA. The sample's clone listing holds about 41,000 clones. The ten most abundant clones make up under 8% of the sample.

Sequenced: PBMCs. This TCR was sampled from a man younger than 45 in good health and CMV-seronegative.

The CDR3 region reads CASSLVGLADTGELFF. The nucleotide sequence reads TGTGCCAGCAGCTTAGTTGGACTAGCAGACACCGGGGAGCTGTTTTTT. The V and J segments used are TRBV7-2 and TRBJ2-2, with TRBD2 identical over 8 junction bases. The CDR3 holds 16 amino acids from the cysteine to the phenylalanine. CDR3 DNA is the only sequence kept; it has 48 bases, read in frame from the first base. From the germline V gene, CDR1 is SGHTA and CDR2 is FQGNSA. Germline trimming amounts to 1 base on V and 3 bases on J, with 4 as the count of junction bases outside the gene matches.